These 2 T cell receptor beta chains were all obtained from the same sample, sequenced in a study of breast tumors, draining lymph nodes, adjacent tissues. TCRdb reprocessed the multiplex PCR reads with MiXCR, giving one entry per CDR3 protein. The repertoire includes approximately 100,000 distinct CDR3 sequences, 21% of them detected once, and less than 1.5% sits in the top ten. Axillary draining lymph nodes of breast cancer patients supplied the node samples. The source material was axillary lymph node tissue. The receptors here all came from a female donor with breast cancer. Some clones in this sample may be carry-over from other donors' samples.

Details on this clonotype: Being one base from a much bigger clone, this may be a read error. The chain links TRBV3-1 to TRBJ2-7, with 7 bases aligning to TRBD2. The CDR3 consists of 14 residues. V lost 1 base to trimming and J lost 3 bases; unmatched junction nucleotides: 3. Germline lookup yields CDR1 LGHDT and CDR2 YNNKEL (reference sequence). CDR3 residues: CASSQVRGVYEQYF. The CDR3 region has the DNA TGTGCCAGCAGCCAAGTACGGGGGGTCTACGAGCAGTACTTC.

Many counts were recorded for this clonotype. The chain carries TRBV7-6 and TRBJ1-3; possibly TRBD1 for D (5 bases). Germline V gene data show CDR1 as SGHVS and CDR2 as FNYEAQ. This CDR3 comprises 15 residues. V was shortened by 0 bases and J by 2 bases, with 8 bases between the two germline ends. The CDR3 region has the DNA TGTGCCAGCAGCTTAGCAGAGGGGACTGGAAACACCATATATTTT. It codes for CASSLAEGTGNTIYF. Full variable domain (outside the CDR3, taken from reference TRBV7-6 and TRBJ1-3): GAGVSQSPRYKVTKRGQDVALRCDPISGHVSLYWYRQALGQGPEFLTYFNYEAQQDKSGLPNDRFSAERPEGSISTLTIQRTEQRDSAMYRCASSLAEGTGNTIYFGEGSWLTVV.